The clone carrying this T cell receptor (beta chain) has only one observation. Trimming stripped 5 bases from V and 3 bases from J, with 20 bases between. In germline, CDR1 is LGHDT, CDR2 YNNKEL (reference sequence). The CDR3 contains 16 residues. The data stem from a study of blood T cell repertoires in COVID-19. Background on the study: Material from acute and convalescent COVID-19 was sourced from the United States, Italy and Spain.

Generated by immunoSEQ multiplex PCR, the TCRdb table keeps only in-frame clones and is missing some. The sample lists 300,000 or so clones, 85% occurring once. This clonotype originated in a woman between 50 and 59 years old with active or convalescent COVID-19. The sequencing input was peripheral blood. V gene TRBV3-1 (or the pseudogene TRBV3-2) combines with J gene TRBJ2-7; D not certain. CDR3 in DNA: TGTGCCAGCAGCTACCGTGCGACTTCCTCTTACTACGAGCAGTACTTC. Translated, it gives CASSYRATSSYYEQYF.